Each of the 27 T cell receptor beta chains below was sequenced from the same sample in a study of cytomegalovirus exposure and HLA in healthy donors. The primer mix had 60 Vbeta and 13 Jbeta primers. Sequencing was performed with immunoSEQ multiplex PCR; in TCRdb, only in-frame clones are kept and a portion is missing. Here the sample spans around 150,000 clones, around 63% being singletons. Specimen: PBMCs. Every receptor here comes from a human donor in good health.

This clone was seen only a few times. This chain joins TRBV10-3 and TRBJ2-1, with 7 bases lining up with TRBD1. The V gene end was trimmed by 4 bases and the J gene end by 2 bases; junction bases not matched to a gene: 2. Germline V gives CDR1 ENHRY, CDR2 SYGVKD. The CDR3 sequence is 14 residues long. CDR3 DNA: TGTGCCATCAGTGGACAGGGCACCTACAATGAGCAGTTCTTC. This encodes CAISGQGTYNEQFF.

The gene calls are TRBV18 and TRBJ1-1, with D perhaps TRBD1 (6 bases). The CDR3 is 14 amino acids. CDR1 KGHSH and CDR2 LQKENI come from the germline V gene. Trimming stripped 6 bases from V and 0 bases from J, with 11 bases between. CDR3: CASSPRGVNTEAFF. The CDR3 bases are TGTGCCAGCTCCCCCAGGGGAGTGAACACTGAAGCTTTCTTT.

CDR3 region: CASSSRPPGQGATNEKLFF. For the CDR3, the DNA is TGTGCCAGCAGCTCACGCCCCCCGGGACAGGGTGCAACTAATGAAAAACTGTTTTTT. The chain has TRBV7-9 and TRBJ1-4, with 9 bases matching TRBD1. V trimming: 4 bases; J trimming: 0 bases; junction bases outside the gene matches: 12. Germline CDR1 SEHNR, CDR2 FQNEAQ (reference sequence). This CDR3 is built from 19 residues. Together with reference TRBV7-9 and TRBJ1-4, the CDR3 gives the full variable domain: DTGVSQNPRHKITKRGQNVTFRCDPISEHNRLYWYRQTLGQGPEFLTYFQNEAQLEKSRLLSDRFSAERPKGSFSTLEIQRTEQGDSAMYLCASSSRPPGQGATNEKLFFGSGTQLSVL.

The chain combines TRBV5-6 with TRBJ1-2; 7 bases fit TRBD1. The CDR3 runs 14 residues. Germline loops: CDR1 SGHDT, CDR2 YYEEEE. The ends lost 2 bases at V and 4 bases at J; junction bases unmatched: 5. The DNA of the CDR3 is TGTGCCAGCAGCTTCCAGGGGGGAGGCTATGGCTACACCTTC. This encodes CASSFQGGGYGYTF.

The V gene is TRBV19, the J gene TRBJ2-7; 11 bases match TRBD1. Losses at the gene ends were 4 bases for V and 6 bases for J; bases not matched to a gene: 8. The CDR3 extends over 15 amino acids. In germline, CDR1 is LNHDA, CDR2 SQIVND (reference sequence). Here the CDR3 DNA reads TGTGCCAGTAGTACATCCGGGACAGGGGGGTTCGAGCAGTACTTC. Translated, it gives CASSTSGTGGFEQYF. Looking up the rest from reference TRBV19 and TRBJ2-7 gives the full variable domain: DGGITQSPKYLFRKEGQNVTLSCEQNLNHDAMYWYRQDPGQGLRLIYYSQIVNDFQKGDIAEGYSVSREKKESFPLTVTSAQKNPTAFYLCASSTSGTGGFEQYFGPGTRLTVT.

The chain combines TRBV7-9 with TRBJ2-7; 14 bases map to TRBD2. V was clipped by 5 bases and J by 5 bases; unmatched bases: 14. The CDR3 loop spans 18 amino acids. Germline CDR1 is SEHNR and CDR2 is FQNEAQ (reference sequence). This CDR3 reads CASSPGTSGSIKDHEQYF. The CDR3 bases are TGTGCCAGCAGCCCCGGGACTAGCGGGAGTATCAAGGACCACGAGCAGTACTTC.

This clone was seen once. This CDR3 is CSVATSGSTDTQYF. The DNA for the CDR3 is TGCAGCGTCGCTACTAGCGGGAGCACAGATACGCAGTATTTT. The rearrangement joins TRBV29-1 to TRBJ2-3, with TRBD2 matching 9 bases. The germline CDR1 and CDR2 sequences are SQVTM and ANQGSEA. V lost 6 bases, J lost 0 bases, and 4 bases stayed unmatched. The CDR3 runs 14 residues.

This clone was seen a few times. The V and J genes are TRBV15 and TRBJ2-5; 9 bases are a match to TRBD1. Germline loops: CDR1 LNHNV, CDR2 YYDKDF (reference sequence). This CDR3 is 15 amino acids long. After removal of 1 base from V and 3 bases from J, the junction contained 3 bases not matched to a gene. CDR3 sequence reads: CATSRGGTGKETQYF. CDR3 coding DNA: TGTGCCACCAGCAGAGGAGGGACAGGGAAAGAGACCCAGTACTTC.

DNA of the CDR3: TGCAGCGGGGGGGAGGACACTGAAGCTTTCTTT. This sequence encodes CSGGEDTEAFF. The chain couples TRBV29-1 to TRBJ1-1, with D maybe TRBD1 (5 bases). There are 11 residues in the CDR3. The ends were cut back, 7 bases at V and 3 bases at J, with 9 bases in the middle. Germline V gene lookup returns CDR1 SQVTM and CDR2 ANQGSEA.

The gene calls are TRBV7-9 and TRBJ2-3, with TRBD2 matching 8 bases. Looked up from germline, CDR1 is SEHNR and CDR2 is FQNEAQ (reference sequence). V lost 6 bases and J lost 4; bases outside the gene matches: 12. CDR3 length: 16 residues. This chain's CDR3 is CASRTRTSSLADTQYF. In DNA, the CDR3 is TGTGCCAGCAGAACCCGGACTAGCAGTTTGGCAGATACGCAGTATTTT.

The chain has TRBV19 and TRBJ2-1; 12 bases line up with TRBD2. With V trimmed by 4 bases and J by 6 bases, 7 bases remained unmatched. There are 16 residues in the CDR3. Germline CDR1 and CDR2: LNHDA and SQIVND (reference sequence). CDR3: CASSTSSTSGSNEQFF. CDR3 DNA: TGTGCCAGTAGTACCAGTTCGACTAGCGGGAGCAATGAGCAGTTCTTC.

The rearrangement joins TRBV11-2 to TRBJ2-7, with TRBD2 matching over 10 bases. CDR3 length equals 17 residues. The germline V gene has CDR1 SGHAT and CDR2 FQNNGV. Trimming at V came to 5 bases and at J to 3 bases, leaving 13 bases not matched to a gene. CDR3 nucleotide sequence: TGTGCCAGCAGCGCCAGCGGGGGGGGCCGTCCCAACTACGAGCAGTACTTC. It specifies CASSASGGGRPNYEQYF.

This clone was seen only a few times. This chain connects TRBV6-6 to TRBJ2-5, with no clear D. The germline CDR1 and CDR2 sequences are MNHNY and SVGAGI (reference sequence). V gave up 7 bases and J gave up 0 bases, with 6 bases separating them. The CDR3 totals 12 residues. The DNA of the CDR3 is TGTGCCAGCACCTCCCACCAAGAGACCCAGTACTTC. Translation gives CASTSHQETQYF.

The V and J genes are TRBV7-2 and TRBJ1-2; D is perhaps TRBD1 (5 bases). Per the germline V gene, CDR1 is SGHTA and CDR2 is FQGNSA. The ends were cut back, 1 base at V and 6 bases at J, with 15 bases in the middle. This CDR3 is built from 15 residues. The CDR3 region has the DNA TGTGCCAGCAGCTTAGGACAGCGCCTACTGGATGGCTACACCTTC. It specifies CASSLGQRLLDGYTF. The whole variable domain, filled in from reference TRBV7-2 and TRBJ1-2, reads GAGVSQSPSNKVTEKGKDVELRCDPISGHTALYWYRQSLGQGLEFLIYFQGNSAPDKSGLPSDRFSAERTGGSVSTLTIQRTQQEDSAVYLCASSLGQRLLDGYTFGSGTRLTVV.

The chain carries TRBV4-3 and TRBJ2-3; D might be TRBD1 (6 bases). V was cut by 0 bases and J by 3 bases, with 16 bases left in between. CDR1 and CDR2 from the germline V gene are LGHNA and YSLEER. The CDR3 consists of 17 residues. CDR3 bases: TGCGCCAGCAGCCAAGATCCCGCAGGGGCAAAGACAGATACGCAGTATTTT. It encodes CASSQDPAGAKTDTQYF.

The table lists this clone with a few counts. The gene calls are TRBV7-9 and TRBJ2-7, with D unclear. This CDR3 is built from 12 residues. Deletions cut 5 bases from V and 5 bases from J, with 10 bases between. CDR1 SEHNR and CDR2 FQNEAQ come from the germline V gene (reference sequence). The CDR3 coding sequence is TGTGCCAGCAGCCCAGTGGTCGACGAGCAGTACTTC. Residues: CASSPVVDEQYF. Full variable domain (remainder filled in from reference TRBV7-9 and TRBJ2-7): DTGVSQNPRHKITKRGQNVTFRCDPISEHNRLYWYRQTLGQGPEFLTYFQNEAQLEKSRLLSDRFSAERPKGSFSTLEIQRTEQGDSAMYLCASSPVVDEQYFGPGTRLTVT.

A note on this clone: One end of the junction varies from germline; a read error may be responsible. The sample contains more than one DNA sequence encoding this CDR3. J is TRBJ2-7 and V is TRBV4-1; maybe TRBD2 (6 bases). Germline V lookup: CDR1 MGHRA, CDR2 YSYEKL. The CDR3 contains 13 residues. The CDR3 DNA reads as TGTGCCAGCAGCCAAGGGACTTCCTACGAGCAGTACTTC. Amino acids: CASSQGTSYEQYF.

The J gene is TRBJ2-5, the V gene TRBV13; 7 bases are a match to TRBD1. The J call may be wrong; the DNA end is better matched by TRBJ2-7. The CDR3 spans 16 residues. The germline V gene has CDR1 PRHDT and CDR2 FYEKMQ (reference sequence). The CDR3, as DNA: TGTGCCAGCAGCATCGCCTCCGGGACAGCTTCCTACGAGCAGTACTTC. It is translated as CASSIASGTASYEQYF.

The chain combines TRBV27 with TRBJ1-5; tentative D call: TRBD1 (5 bases). CDR3 length: 16 residues. Germline assignment: CDR1 MNHEY and CDR2 SMNVEV (reference sequence). Trimming stripped 3 bases from V and 0 bases from J, with 12 bases between. The CDR3 protein is CASSFFSGNSNQPQHF. CDR3 nucleotide sequence: TGTGCCAGCAGTTTTTTTTCAGGGAATAGCAATCAGCCCCAGCATTTT.

The chain carries TRBV7-2 and TRBJ1-4; no reliable D call. The germline gives CDR1 SGHTA, CDR2 FQGNSA. The V end lost 2 bases, the J end lost 8 bases, and 15 bases lay between the germline ends. The CDR3 has 15 amino acids. The CDR3 DNA is TGTGCCAGCAGCTTAAGTCAGGCGTTAGGAGAAAAACTGTTTTTT. Translation gives CASSLSQALGEKLFF. Full variable domain (rest looked up from reference TRBV7-2 and TRBJ1-4): GAGVSQSPSNKVTEKGKDVELRCDPISGHTALYWYRQSLGQGLEFLIYFQGNSAPDKSGLPSDRFSAERTGGSVSTLTIQRTQQEDSAVYLCASSLSQALGEKLFFGSGTQLSVL.

A few counts support this clone. The chain is built from TRBV29-1 and TRBJ2-5; 8 bases line up with TRBD2. Germline V gene lookup returns CDR1 SQVTM and CDR2 ANQGSEA. The CDR3 is 15 residues long. Trimming cost V 5 bases and J 4 bases; bases outside gene matches: 12. CDR3 nucleotide sequence: TGCAGCGTTCCCGTTATGGCGGGAGGAGCAGAGACCCAGTACTTC. It encodes CSVPVMAGGAETQYF.

The V gene is TRBV6-5, the J gene TRBJ2-7; 12 nucleotides align to TRBD2. Looked up from germline, CDR1 is MNHEY and CDR2 is SVGAGI. This CDR3 region has 14 residues. With 6 bases clipped from V and 6 bases from J, the junction kept 6 bases outside the gene matches. The CDR3 is CASRPTSGRPEQYF. CDR3 nucleotides: TGTGCCAGCAGGCCCACTAGCGGGAGGCCCGAGCAGTACTTC.

The rearrangement links TRBV7-3 to TRBJ2-2; a possible D gene is TRBD2 (5 bases). Per the germline V gene, CDR1 is SGHTA and CDR2 is FQGTGA. The length of the CDR3 is 12 residues. V was shortened by 1 base and J by 8 bases, with 5 bases between the two germline ends. The CDR3 is CASSLSGGELFF. The CDR3 DNA follows: TGTGCCAGCAGCTTAAGCGGGGGGGAGCTGTTTTTT.

The chain recombines TRBV15 with TRBJ2-2, with D possibly TRBD2 on 6 matching bases. Germline values: CDR1 LNHNV, CDR2 YYDKDF (reference sequence). V dropped 3 bases and J dropped 2 bases, with 16 bases sitting between them. The CDR3 has 17 amino acids. CDR3 in DNA: TGTGCCACCAGCAGCGTTTATATAGCGGCCAACACCGGGGAGCTGTTTTTT. Protein: CATSSVYIAANTGELFF.

The CDR3 coding sequence is TGTGCCAGCAGCCAGGGAAGAGGTCAGCCCCAGCATTTT. Translating gives CASSQGRGQPQHF. The V gene is TRBV25-1, the J gene TRBJ1-5; possibly TRBD1 for D (5 bases). The CDR3 contains 13 residues. The germline V gene has CDR1 MGHDK and CDR2 SYGVNS. Trimming removed 6 bases at V and 6 bases at J, with 12 bases between.

This clone was detected only a few times. The V gene is TRBV6-5, the J gene TRBJ2-5, with D perhaps TRBD2 (5 bases). The CDR3 extends over 15 amino acids. Germline V gene lookup returns CDR1 MNHEY and CDR2 SVGAGI. Trimming pared 5 bases from V and 4 bases from J, leaving 17 bases between. The CDR3 region has the DNA TGTGCCAGCAGTCTAGACGGGGTCGGGCGAGAGACCCAGTACTTC. Protein sequence: CASSLDGVGRETQYF.

This clone was found once. The J gene is TRBJ2-7, the V gene TRBV18; D may be TRBD1 (7 bases). Germline V gene lookup returns CDR1 KGHSH and CDR2 LQKENI. Trimming cost V 2 bases and J 4 bases, with 15 bases left between them. CDR3 length: 15 amino acids. CDR3 nucleotide sequence: TGTGCCAGCTCACCAGGCGGGACAGTATTTTACGAGCAGTACTTC. Residues: CASSPGGTVFYEQYF.